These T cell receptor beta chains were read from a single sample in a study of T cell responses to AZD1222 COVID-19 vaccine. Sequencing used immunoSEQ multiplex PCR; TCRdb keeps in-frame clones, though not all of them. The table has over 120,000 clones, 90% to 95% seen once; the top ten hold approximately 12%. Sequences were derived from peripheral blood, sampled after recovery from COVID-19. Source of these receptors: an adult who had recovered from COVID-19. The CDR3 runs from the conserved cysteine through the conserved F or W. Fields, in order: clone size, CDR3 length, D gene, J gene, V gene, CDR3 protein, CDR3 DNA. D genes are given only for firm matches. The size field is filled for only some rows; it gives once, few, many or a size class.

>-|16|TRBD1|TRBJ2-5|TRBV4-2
CASSPRGGQGQETQYF
TGTGCCAGCAGCCCCCGAGGCGGACAGGGACAAGAGACCCAGTACTTC
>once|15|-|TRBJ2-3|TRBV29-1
CSVPGLGISTDTQYF
TGCAGCGTTCCCGGGCTCGGCATTAGCACAGATACGCAGTATTTT
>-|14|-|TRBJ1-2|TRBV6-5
CASSLDSEFWGYTF
TGTGCCAGCAGCCTGGACAGTGAATTTTGGGGCTACACCTTC
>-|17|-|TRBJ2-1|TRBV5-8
CASSSVVDSGTYNEQFF
TGTGCCAGCAGCTCCGTAGTCGATAGCGGCACCTACAATGAGCAGTTCTTC
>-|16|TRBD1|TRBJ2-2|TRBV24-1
CATSDWGQGATGELFF
TGTGCCACCAGTGATTGGGGACAGGGGGCTACCGGGGAGCTGTTTTTT
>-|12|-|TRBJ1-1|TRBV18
CASSPDNTEAFF
TGTGCCAGCTCACCGGACAACACTGAAGCTTTCTTT
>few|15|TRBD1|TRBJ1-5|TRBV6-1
CASSEMGTGNQPQHF
TGTGCCAGCAGTGAGATGGGGACAGGGAATCAGCCCCAGCATTTT
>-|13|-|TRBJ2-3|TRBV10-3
CAISEFSTDTQYF
TGTGCCATCAGTGAGTTTTCCACAGATACGCAGTATTTT
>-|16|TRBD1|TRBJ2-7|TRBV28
CASSLAPPTGGGEQYF
TGTGCCAGCAGTTTAGCCCCCCCCACAGGGGGCGGCGAGCAGTACTTC
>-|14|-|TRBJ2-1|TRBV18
CASSKGDTPNFRFF
TGTGCCAGCTCCAAGGGCGATACACCGAATTTTAGGTTCTTC
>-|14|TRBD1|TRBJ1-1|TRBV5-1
CASSLNRGNTEAFF
TGCGCCAGCAGCTTGAACAGGGGGAACACTGAAGCTTTCTTT
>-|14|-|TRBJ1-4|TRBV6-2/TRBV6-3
CASSWDRRGEKLFF
TGTGCCAGCAGCTGGGATAGGCGTGGGGAAAAACTGTTTTTT
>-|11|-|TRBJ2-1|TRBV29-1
CSVGRDHEQFF
TGCAGCGTTGGAAGAGACCATGAGCAGTTCTTC
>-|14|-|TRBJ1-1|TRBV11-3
CASSPGTGDTEAFF
TGTGCCAGCAGCCCCGGGACGGGGGACACTGAAGCTTTCTTT
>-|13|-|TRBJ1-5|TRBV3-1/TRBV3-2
CASSQDLLQPQHF
TGTGCCAGCAGCCAAGATCTGCTTCAGCCCCAGCATTTT
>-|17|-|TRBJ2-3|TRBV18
CASSPLAGSGSTDTQYF
TGTGCCAGCTCACCACTCGCCGGAAGCGGGAGCACAGATACGCAGTATTTT
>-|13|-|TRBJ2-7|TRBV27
CARTPIEPYEQYF
TGTGCCAGGACCCCTATAGAACCCTACGAGCAGTACTTC
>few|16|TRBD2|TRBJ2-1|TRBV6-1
CASSESGLAAYNEQFF
TGTGCCAGCAGTGAATCCGGACTAGCAGCCTACAATGAGCAGTTCTTC
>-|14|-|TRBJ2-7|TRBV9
CASSVGVEPYEQYF
TGTGCCAGCAGCGTGGGAGTAGAGCCCTACGAGCAGTACTTC
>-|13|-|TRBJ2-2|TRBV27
CASLGGNTGELFF
TGTGCCAGCTTGGGCGGAAACACCGGGGAGCTGTTTTTT
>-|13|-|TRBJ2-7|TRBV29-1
CSVETGVYYEQYF
TGCAGCGTTGAAACGGGGGTATACTACGAGCAGTACTTC
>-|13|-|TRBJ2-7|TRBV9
CASSADSSYEQYF
TGTGCCAGCAGCGCAGACAGCTCCTACGAGCAGTACTTC
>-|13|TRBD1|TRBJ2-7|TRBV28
CASHSTGAYEQYF
TGTGCCAGCCATTCCACAGGGGCCTACGAGCAGTACTTC
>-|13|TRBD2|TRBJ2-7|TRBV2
CASKWEGYYEQYF
TGTGCCAGTAAGTGGGAGGGGTACTACGAGCAGTACTTC
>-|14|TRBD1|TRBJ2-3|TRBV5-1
CASSGDRALDTQYF
TGCGCCAGCAGCGGCGACAGGGCACTAGATACGCAGTATTTT
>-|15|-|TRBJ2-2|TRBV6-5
CASSSVGANTGELFF
TGTGCCAGCAGTTCTGTTGGGGCGAACACCGGGGAGCTGTTTTTT
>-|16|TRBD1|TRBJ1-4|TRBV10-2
CASRPQGANSGEKLFF
TGCGCCAGCAGGCCGCAGGGGGCGAATTCAGGGGAAAAACTGTTTTTT
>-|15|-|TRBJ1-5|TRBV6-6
CASSYGERGWQPQHF
TGTGCCAGCAGTTACGGGGAAAGGGGGTGGCAGCCCCAGCATTTT
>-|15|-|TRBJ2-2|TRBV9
CASSVQGLNTGELFF
TGTGCCAGCAGCGTCCAGGGCCTGAACACCGGGGAGCTGTTTTTT